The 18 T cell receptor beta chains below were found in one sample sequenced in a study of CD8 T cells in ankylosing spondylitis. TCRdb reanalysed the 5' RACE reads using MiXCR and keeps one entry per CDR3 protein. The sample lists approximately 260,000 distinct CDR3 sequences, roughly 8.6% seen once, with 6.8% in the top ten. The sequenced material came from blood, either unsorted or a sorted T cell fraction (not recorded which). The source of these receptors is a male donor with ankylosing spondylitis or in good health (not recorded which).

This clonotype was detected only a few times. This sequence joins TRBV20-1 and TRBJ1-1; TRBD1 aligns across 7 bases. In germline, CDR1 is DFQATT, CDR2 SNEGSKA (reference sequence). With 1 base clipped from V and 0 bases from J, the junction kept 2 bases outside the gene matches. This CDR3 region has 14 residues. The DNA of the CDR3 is TGCAGTGCTAGAGTAGGGACAGTGAACACTGAAGCTTTCTTT. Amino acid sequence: CSARVGTVNTEAFF.

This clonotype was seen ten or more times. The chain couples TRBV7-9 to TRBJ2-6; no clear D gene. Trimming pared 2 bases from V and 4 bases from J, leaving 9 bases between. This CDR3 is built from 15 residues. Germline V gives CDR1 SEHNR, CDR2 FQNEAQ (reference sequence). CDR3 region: CASSLWSSGANVLTF. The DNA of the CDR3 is TGTGCCAGCAGCTTATGGAGCTCCGGGGCCAACGTCCTGACTTTC.

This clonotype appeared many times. The CDR3 DNA follows: TGTGCCAGCAGGAGCCAGACATATAGCAATCAGCCCCAGCATTTT. It codes for CASRSQTYSNQPQHF. The chain employs TRBV6-1 and TRBJ1-5; D is unresolved. The CDR3 is made up of 15 amino acids. V was clipped by 6 bases and J by 0 bases, with 12 bases between them. Germline V lookup: CDR1 MNHNS, CDR2 SASEGT.

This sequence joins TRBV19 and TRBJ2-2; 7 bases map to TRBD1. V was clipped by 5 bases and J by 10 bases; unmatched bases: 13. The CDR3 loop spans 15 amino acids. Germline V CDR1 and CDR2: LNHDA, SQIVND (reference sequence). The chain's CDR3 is CASSPNGQDWEELFF. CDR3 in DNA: TGTGCCAGTAGTCCCAACGGACAGGATTGGGAGGAGCTGTTTTTT.

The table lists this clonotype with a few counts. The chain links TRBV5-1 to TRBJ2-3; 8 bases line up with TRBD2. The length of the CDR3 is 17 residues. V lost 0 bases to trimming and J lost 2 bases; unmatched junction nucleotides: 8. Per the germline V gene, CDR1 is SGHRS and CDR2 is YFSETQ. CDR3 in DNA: TGCGCCAGCAGCTTGGCCGTGGCGGGGGGTTACACAGATACGCAGTATTTT. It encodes CASSLAVAGGYTDTQYF.

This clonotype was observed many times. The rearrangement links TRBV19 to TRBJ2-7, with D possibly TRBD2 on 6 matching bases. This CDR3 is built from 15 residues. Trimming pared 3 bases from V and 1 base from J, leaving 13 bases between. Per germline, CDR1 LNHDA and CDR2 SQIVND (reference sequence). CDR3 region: CASSMVADPSYEQYF. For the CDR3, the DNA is TGTGCCAGTAGTATGGTAGCGGACCCTTCCTACGAGCAGTACTTC.

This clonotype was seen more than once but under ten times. For the CDR3, the DNA is TGTGCCAGCAGCGCTGGACAGGGGACCGAGCAGTACTTC. It specifies CASSAGQGTEQYF. This chain uses TRBV6-1 with TRBJ2-7, with 9 nucleotides matching TRBD1. The V and J ends lost 6 bases and 6 bases, in that order; junction bases with no gene match: 6. Germline loops: CDR1 MNHNS, CDR2 SASEGT. CDR3 size: 13 residues.

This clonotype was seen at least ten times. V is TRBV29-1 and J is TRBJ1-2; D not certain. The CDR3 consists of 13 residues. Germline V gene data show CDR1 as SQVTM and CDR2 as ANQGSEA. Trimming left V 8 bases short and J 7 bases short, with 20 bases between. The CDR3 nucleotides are TGCAGCACCGACCCTGACATCGCAGGTGGCTACACCTTC. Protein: CSTDPDIAGGYTF.

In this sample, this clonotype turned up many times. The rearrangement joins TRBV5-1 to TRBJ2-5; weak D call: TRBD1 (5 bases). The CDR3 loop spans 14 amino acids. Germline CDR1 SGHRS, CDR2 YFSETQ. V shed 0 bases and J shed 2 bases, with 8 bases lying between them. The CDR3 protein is CASSLGQIQETQYF. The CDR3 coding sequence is TGCGCCAGCAGCTTGGGACAGATTCAAGAGACCCAGTACTTC.

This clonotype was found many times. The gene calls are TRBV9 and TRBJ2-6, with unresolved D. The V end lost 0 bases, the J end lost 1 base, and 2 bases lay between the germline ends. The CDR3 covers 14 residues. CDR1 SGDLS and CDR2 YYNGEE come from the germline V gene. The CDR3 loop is CASSVASGANVLTF. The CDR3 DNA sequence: TGTGCCAGCAGCGTAGCGTCTGGGGCCAACGTCCTGACTTTC.

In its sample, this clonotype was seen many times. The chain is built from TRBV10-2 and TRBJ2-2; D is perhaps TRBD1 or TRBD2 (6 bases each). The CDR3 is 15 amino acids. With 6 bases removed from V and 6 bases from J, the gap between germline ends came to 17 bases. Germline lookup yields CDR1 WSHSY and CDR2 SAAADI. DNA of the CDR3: TGCGCCAGCAGGAAAAGACAGGAGGGGGCCGGGGAGCTGTTTTTT. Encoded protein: CASRKRQEGAGELFF.

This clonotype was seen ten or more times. CDR3 DNA: TGTGCCAGCAGCCTGGGACTGGCGAACACCGGGGAGCTGTTTTTT. Protein sequence: CASSLGLANTGELFF. The V gene is TRBV7-9, the J gene TRBJ2-2; tentative D call: TRBD2 (6 bases). CDR3 size: 15 residues. Trimming removed 5 bases at V and 0 bases at J, with 10 bases between. CDR1 is SEHNR and CDR2 is FQNEAQ in the germline V gene (reference sequence).

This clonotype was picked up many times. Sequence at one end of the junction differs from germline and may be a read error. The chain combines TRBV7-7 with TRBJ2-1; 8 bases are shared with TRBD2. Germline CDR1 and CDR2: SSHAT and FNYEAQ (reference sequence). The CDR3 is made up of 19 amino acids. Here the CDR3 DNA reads TGTGCTAGCAGTCCCTCCCCTAACTACGGGAGGGCCACCTACAATGAGCAGTTCTTC. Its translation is CASSPSPNYGRATYNEQFF.

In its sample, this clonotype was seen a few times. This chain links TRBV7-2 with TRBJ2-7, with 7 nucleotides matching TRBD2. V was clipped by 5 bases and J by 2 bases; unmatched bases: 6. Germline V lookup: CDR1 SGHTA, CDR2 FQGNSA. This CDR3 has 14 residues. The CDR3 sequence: CASSATSLPYEQYF. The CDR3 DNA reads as TGTGCCAGCAGCGCGACTAGCTTGCCCTACGAGCAGTACTTC.

CDR3 sequence reads: CASSYSGPSSGEQYF. As DNA, the CDR3 is TGTGCCAGCAGTTACTCGGGGCCGTCCTCGGGCGAGCAGTACTTC. This rearrangement joins TRBV6-2 or TRBV6-3 to TRBJ2-7; weak D call: TRBD1 (5 bases). This CDR3 is built from 15 residues. V was trimmed by 0 bases and J by 6 bases, leaving 15 bases between them. Germline values: CDR1 MNHEY, CDR2 SVGEGT.

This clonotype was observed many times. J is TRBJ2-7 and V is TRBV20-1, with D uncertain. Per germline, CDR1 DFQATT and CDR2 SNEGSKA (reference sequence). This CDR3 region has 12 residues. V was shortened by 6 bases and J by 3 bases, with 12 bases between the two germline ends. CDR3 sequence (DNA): TGCAGTGCAGCCATGTCCCACTACGAGCAGTACTTC. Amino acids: CSAAMSHYEQYF.

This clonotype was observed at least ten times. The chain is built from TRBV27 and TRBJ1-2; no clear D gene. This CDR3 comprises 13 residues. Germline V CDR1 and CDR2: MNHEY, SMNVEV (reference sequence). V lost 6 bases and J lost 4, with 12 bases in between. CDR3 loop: CASSPRHSYGYTF. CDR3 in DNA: TGTGCCAGCAGCCCTCGACATTCCTATGGCTACACCTTC.

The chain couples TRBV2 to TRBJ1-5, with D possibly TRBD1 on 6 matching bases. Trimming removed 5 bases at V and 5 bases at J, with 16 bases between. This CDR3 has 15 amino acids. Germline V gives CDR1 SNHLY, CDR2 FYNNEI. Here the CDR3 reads CASSFIGGADQPQHF. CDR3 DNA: TGTGCCAGCAGTTTTATAGGGGGGGCGGATCAGCCCCAGCATTTT. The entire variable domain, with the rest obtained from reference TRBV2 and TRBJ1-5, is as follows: EPEVTQTPSHQVTQMGQEVILRCVPISNHLYFYWYRQILGQKVEFLVSFYNNEISEKSEIFDDQFSVERPDGSNFTLKIRSTKLEDSAMYFCASSFIGGADQPQHFGDGTRLSIL.